This T cell receptor beta chain emerged from a study of Graves' ophthalmopathy and Graves' hyperthyroidism. Beta-chain TCR CDR3 regions were amplified from RNA transcripts. An opening RT-PCR round employed HTBI primers and preceded a second-round multiplex PCR. TCRdb passed the multiplex PCR reads through MiXCR, listing each CDR3 protein once. The top ten clones hold around 6.5% of a sample with under 800,000 distinct CDR3 sequences, about 24% of them seen once. Between the trimmed V and J ends, which lost 6 bases and 7 bases, there was a span of 12 bases. The CDR3 is 12 residues long. Per germline, CDR1 MNHNS and CDR2 SASEGT. The study recruited hyperthyroidism patients aged 18 to 65 who were newly diagnosed, under 2 months' duration. This clonotype was picked up many times.

Sequencing was performed on peripheral blood. The origin of this receptor is a woman aged 18 to 35 with stable Graves' hyperthyroidism. Some clones in this sample may be carry-over from other donors' samples. The chain is built from TRBV6-1 and TRBJ1-1; D may be TRBD1 (5 bases). The CDR3, as DNA: TGTGCCAGCAGAGAGGGGAGGGGTGAAGCTTTCTTT. This codes for CASREGRGEAFF.